These T cell receptor beta chains were read from a single sample in a study of blood T cell repertoires in COVID-19. Libraries were prepared by immunoSEQ multiplex PCR; TCRdb keeps only in-frame clonotypes and omits some of them. Among 150,000 to 200,000 clones listed, approximately 75% were seen once. Sequenced input: peripheral blood. The source of these receptors is a human donor in a cohort sampled during active COVID-19. The CDR3 runs from the conserved cysteine through the conserved F or W. A D gene is named only where the DNA matches it firmly. Clone sizes are given selectively: once, few, many, or a class where the clone is expanded.

d_call j_call v_call clone_size cdr3_aa cdr3_nt
TRBD2 TRBJ2-7 TRBV7-9 NA CASSLAPPLAGGRLGEQYF TGTGCCAGCAGCTTAGCTCCACCGCTAGCGGGAGGGCGGTTGGGCGAGCAGTACTTC
TRBD1 TRBJ1-2 TRBV6-5 NA CATGGTGSAFYGYTF TGTGCCACCGGCGGGACAGGTTCAGCATTCTATGGCTACACCTTC
TRBD2 TRBJ2-1 TRBV7-2 few CASSQGLAFNEQFF TGTGCCAGCAGCCAAGGACTAGCCTTCAATGAGCAGTTCTTC
NA TRBJ1-2 TRBV25-1 NA CASSGSSETNYGYTF TGTGCCAGCAGTGGGTCCAGCGAGACTAACTATGGCTACACCTTC
TRBD2 TRBJ2-5 TRBV24-1 NA CATSDPGTSGETQYF TGTGCCACCAGTGATCCCGGGACTAGTGGAGAGACCCAGTACTTC
TRBD1 TRBJ1-6 TRBV19 NA CASTPSTGGRSPLHF TGTGCCAGTACCCCCTCGACAGGGGGCCGATCACCCCTCCACTTT
NA TRBJ2-7 TRBV24-1 NA CATSDFDVLYF TGTGCCACCAGTGATTTCGACGTACTATACTTC
NA TRBJ2-5 TRBV29-1 once CSVDNSVETQYF TGCAGCGTTGATAACTCGGTGGAGACCCAGTACTTC
TRBD2 TRBJ2-1 TRBV11-1 NA CASSSLAGAYNEQFF TGTGCCAGCAGCTCACTAGCGGGAGCCTACAATGAGCAGTTCTTC
NA TRBJ2-2 TRBV5-8 NA CASSRRRANTGELFF TGTGCCAGCAGCCGTCGTAGAGCGAACACCGGGGAGCTGTTTTTT
NA TRBJ1-3 TRBV29-1 NA CSVGLGHSGNTIYF TGCAGCGTTGGTCTGGGGCACTCTGGAAACACCATATATTTT
TRBD2 TRBJ2-5 TRBV5-1 once CASSSSGGETQYF TGCGCCAGCAGCAGTAGCGGGGGAGAGACCCAGTACTTC
TRBD1 TRBJ1-5 TRBV19 NA CASSPDRVQPQHF TGTGCCAGTAGCCCCGACAGGGTTCAGCCCCAGCATTTT
NA TRBJ1-3 TRBV6-6 many CASSYTEGPGNTIYF TGTGCCAGCAGTTATACGGAGGGGCCTGGAAACACCATATATTTT
NA TRBJ1-1 TRBV27 NA CASSLLQGQRTEAFF TGTGCCAGCAGTTTACTTCAGGGGCAGAGGACTGAAGCTTTCTTT
NA TRBJ1-1 TRBV11-2 NA CASSVLRGRYGGRNTEAFF TGTGCCAGCAGCGTATTAAGAGGACGGTATGGGGGGAGGAACACTGAAGCTTTCTTT
TRBD2 TRBJ2-5 TRBV7-2 once CASSSSGGPGRGETQYF TGTGCCAGCAGCTCTAGCGGGGGGCCCGGCCGTGGGGAGACCCAGTACTTC
NA TRBJ2-1 TRBV29-1 NA CSSSGYNEQFF TGCAGCTCGAGTGGCTACAATGAGCAGTTCTTC
TRBD2 TRBJ2-7 TRBV7-6 few CASSLAESGGPREQYF TGTGCCAGCAGCTTAGCGGAAAGCGGGGGCCCTCGGGAGCAGTACTTC
NA TRBJ2-7 TRBV7-9 NA CASSLPPSHYEQYF TGTGCCAGCAGCTTACCCCCAAGCCACTACGAGCAGTACTTC
NA TRBJ2-1 TRBV6-1 few CASSEWTGDNEQFF TGTGCCAGCAGTGAGTGGACGGGGGACAATGAGCAGTTCTTC
NA TRBJ1-6 TRBV21-1 NA CASSKGQGINSPLHF TGTGCCAGCAGCAAAGGACAGGGGATTAATTCACCCCTCCACTTT
NA TRBJ1-3 TRBV28 NA CASSSAGKSSGNTIYF TGTGCCAGCAGTTCAGCAGGGAAGAGCTCTGGAAACACCATATATTTT
TRBD1 TRBJ2-7 TRBV30 NA CAWTPGTGIYEQYF TGTGCCTGGACCCCCGGGACAGGGATCTACGAGCAGTACTTC
NA TRBJ2-7 TRBV11-2 NA CASSLGRGPSYEQYF TGTGCCAGCAGCTTGGGGCGGGGCCCGTCCTACGAGCAGTACTTC
NA TRBJ1-5 TRBV20-1 NA CSASHGPSNQPQHF TGCAGTGCTAGTCATGGGCCGAGCAATCAGCCCCAGCATTTT
TRBD2 TRBJ2-1 TRBV12-5 NA CASGSPGTSGGYEQFF TGTGCTAGTGGTTCGCCCGGGACTAGCGGAGGTTATGAGCAGTTCTTC
TRBD2 TRBJ2-7 TRBV20-1 NA CSASTTSGNYEQYF TGCAGTGCTAGTACCACTAGCGGGAACTACGAGCAGTACTTC
TRBD1 TRBJ1-2 TRBV18 NA CASSRVTGTGVYGYTF TGTGCCAGCTCACGAGTTACCGGGACAGGAGTATATGGCTACACCTTC
TRBD1 TRBJ2-5 TRBV19 many CASSLGQGQETQYF TGTGCCAGTAGTCTAGGACAGGGGCAAGAGACCCAGTACTTC
NA TRBJ2-3 TRBV29-1 NA CSVVRTMVTDTQYF TGCAGCGTTGTTCGGACAATGGTTACAGATACGCAGTATTTT
NA TRBJ2-1 TRBV9 NA CASSVGGFSLDEQFF TGTGCCAGCAGCGTAGGCGGTTTTAGCTTGGATGAGCAGTTCTTC
NA TRBJ2-2 TRBV7-9 NA CASSLGASVDRELFF TGTGCCAGCAGCTTAGGGGCTAGCGTGGATCGGGAGCTGTTTTTT
TRBD2 TRBJ2-2 TRBV27 NA CASSLSASGDTGELFF TGTGCCAGCAGTTTATCCGCTAGCGGGGACACCGGGGAGCTGTTTTTT
TRBD1 TRBJ2-2 TRBV29-1 once CSTLEGAHTGELFF TGCAGCACCCTTGAGGGGGCACATACCGGGGAGCTGTTTTTT
NA TRBJ2-3 TRBV7-2 NA CASSLAHTNTDTQYF TGTGCCAGCAGCTTAGCCCACACCAACACAGATACGCAGTATTTT
TRBD1 TRBJ1-1 TRBV7-8 NA CASSVGQANTEAFF TGTGCCAGCAGCGTAGGACAGGCGAACACTGAAGCTTTCTTT
NA TRBJ2-1 TRBV6-6 NA CASSYLGPGQGSEQFF TGTGCCAGCAGTTACTTGGGGCCGGGGCAGGGGAGTGAGCAGTTCTTC
TRBD1 TRBJ2-7 TRBV5-4 NA CASSGGQGNEQYF TGTGCCAGCAGCGGAGGACAGGGTAACGAGCAGTACTTC
NA TRBJ1-5 TRBV12-5 few CASGTGSNQPQHF TGTGCTAGTGGTACTGGTTCTAATCAGCCCCAGCATTTT
TRBD1 TRBJ2-7 TRBV7-9 NA CASSLITGVGEQYF TGTGCCAGCAGCTTAATTACAGGGGTGGGCGAGCAGTACTTC
NA TRBJ1-5 TRBV19 NA CASSIGGGPNQPQHF TGTGCCAGTAGTATAGGGGGAGGTCCTAATCAGCCCCAGCATTTT